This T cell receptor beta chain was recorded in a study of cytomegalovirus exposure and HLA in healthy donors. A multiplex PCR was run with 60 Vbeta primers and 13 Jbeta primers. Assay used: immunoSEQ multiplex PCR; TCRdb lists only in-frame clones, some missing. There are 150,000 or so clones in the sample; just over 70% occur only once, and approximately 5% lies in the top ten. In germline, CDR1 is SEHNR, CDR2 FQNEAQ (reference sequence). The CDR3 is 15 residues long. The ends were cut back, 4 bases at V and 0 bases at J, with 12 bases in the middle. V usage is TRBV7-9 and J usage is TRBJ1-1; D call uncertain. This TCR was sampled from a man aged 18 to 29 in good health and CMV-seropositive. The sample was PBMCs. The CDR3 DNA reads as TGTGCCAGCAGCTCCCTACGGGGAATGAACACTGAAGCTTTCTTT. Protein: CASSSLRGMNTEAFF.